This TCR beta chain was identified in a study of blood T cell repertoires in COVID-19. Turning to the study itself: The samples span acute and convalescent COVID-19 from the United States, Italy and Spain. T cells, B-cell-depleted T cells, or PBMCs supplied cDNA or gDNA.

Trimming shortened V by 1 base and J by 7 bases, and 13 bases separated the two germline ends. The CDR3 sequence is 14 residues long. Germline CDR1 SGHDN, CDR2 FVKESK. Those enrolled, adults aged roughly 18 to 89 years, came from about two dozen US areas. Participant-given clinical history determined each cohort assignment. The protocol was immunoSEQ multiplex PCR, while the TCRdb copy is restricted to in-frame clones and leaves out a portion. Of some 300,000 clones detected, about 89% appear once; the ten largest clones hold about 9.9%. Input material: PBMCs or T cells enriched from blood (not recorded which). The chain is built from TRBV14 and TRBJ1-2; TRBD1 is a possible D gene (5 bases). This receptor was obtained from a middle-aged woman who had recovered from COVID-19. The CDR3 DNA sequence: TGTGCCAGCAGCCAAGGGCAGGGCTGGGGTGGCTACACCTTC. This sequence encodes CASSQGQGWGGYTF.